This TCR beta chain stems from a study of cytomegalovirus exposure and HLA in healthy donors. Study-wide results and limits: Investigators reported more than 150 TCR beta chains as tied to cytomegalovirus.

Of note for this clone: Antigen unknown.

The PCR ran on 60 Vbeta and 13 Jbeta primers. Generated by immunoSEQ multiplex PCR, the TCRdb table keeps only in-frame clones and is missing some. The top ten hold about 9.1% of the sample, which has more than 95,000 clones, around 77% seen once. This clonotype was obtained from a woman aged 40 to 50 in good health and CMV-seropositive. The sample was PBMCs.

CDR3 residues: CASSITGIPGANVLTF. The DNA of the CDR3 is TGTGCCAGCAGCATTACAGGCATCCCTGGGGCCAACGTCCTGACTTTC. J is TRBJ2-6 and V is TRBV5-4; tentative D call: TRBD1 (5 bases). Deletions cut 4 bases from V and 2 bases from J, with 13 bases between. This CDR3 is built from 16 residues. Looked up from germline, CDR1 is SGHNT and CDR2 is YYREEE (reference sequence).